The following is a TCR beta chain sequence with its context. What it binds is unknown. This record belongs to a study of T cells in Graves' hyperthyroidism and ophthalmopathy. General study findings and limits: Stable hyperthyroidism was told apart from ophthalmopathy by a model built on 13 V-J features. Blood also held most thyroid clonotypes expanded beyond 0.001.

TCR beta CDR3 regions were amplified from RNA transcripts. The TCR CDR3 first-round RT-PCR relied on the HTBI primer set. MiXCR was run by TCRdb on the multiplex PCR reads, yielding one entry per CDR3 protein. The data show 600,000 to 850,000 distinct CDR3 sequences, with over 15% seen just once and around 17% held by the top ten. Progressors' blood was drawn at hyperthyroidism diagnosis, before ophthalmopathy symptoms. The sample consisted of blood. This TCR was recovered from a woman aged 45-65 years with Graves' hyperthyroidism that later progressed to Graves' ophthalmopathy.

In nucleotides, the CDR3 is TGCAGTGCGAGGGACAGGGGGAACTATGGCTACACCTTC. Residues: CSARDRGNYGYTF. The chain couples TRBV20-1 to TRBJ1-2; 11 bases fit TRBD1. The V and J ends lost 6 bases and 2 bases, in that order; junction bases with no gene match: 2. The germline CDR1 and CDR2 sequences are DFQATT and SNEGSKA (reference sequence). CDR3 size: 13 residues.